A single sample gave rise to the 11 T cell receptor beta chains below, sequenced in a study of molecular identifiers for immune sequencing clone quantification. TCRdb re-called the PCR reads with MiXCR, one entry per CDR3 protein. The table records about 630,000 distinct CDR3 sequences, 25% of them present only once. Material for sequencing was naive CD8+ T cells from blood, with Jurkat cell RNA spiked in. Subset given: FACS-sorted CD8+CD4-CCR7+CD45RA+ naive T cells. The receptors come from a human donor in good health. Some libraries in this study had Jurkat cell RNA spiked in.

Here the CDR3 reads CSAPKTSGGAIEQFF. The CDR3 nucleotides are TGCAGTGCTCCCAAGACTAGCGGGGGGGCGATTGAGCAGTTCTTC. The V gene is TRBV20-1, the J gene TRBJ2-1, with TRBD2 matching 14 bases. V lost 5 bases and J lost 9; bases outside the gene matches: 9. Germline V gene data show CDR1 as DFQATT and CDR2 as SNEGSKA (reference sequence). There are 15 residues in the CDR3.

This clonotype was seen ten or more times. The chain is built from TRBV29-1 and TRBJ2-3; D is perhaps TRBD1 or TRBD2 (5 bases each). The CDR3 has 15 amino acids. V lost 7 bases and J 0 bases, leaving 17 bases between the germline ends. Per the germline V gene, CDR1 is SQVTM and CDR2 is ANQGSEA. CDR3: CSAEGTGASTDTQYF. CDR3 bases: TGCAGCGCCGAGGGGACGGGCGCTAGCACAGATACGCAGTATTTT.

This clonotype was detected a few times. This rearrangement joins TRBV19 to TRBJ2-5; 8 nucleotides line up with TRBD2. CDR1 and CDR2 from the germline V gene are LNHDA and SQIVND (reference sequence). This CDR3 region has 15 residues. After removal of 10 bases from V and 5 bases from J, the junction contained 15 bases not matched to a gene. Here the CDR3 DNA reads TGTGCCACCACGAATGAGGGACTAGGCGGGGAGACCCAGTACTTC. This encodes CATTNEGLGGETQYF. The full variable domain, its missing parts supplied by reference TRBV19 and TRBJ2-5, is DGGITQSPKYLFRKEGQNVTLSCEQNLNHDAMYWYRQDPGQGLRLIYYSQIVNDFQKGDIAEGYSVSREKKESFPLTVTSAQKNPTAFYLCATTNEGLGGETQYFGPGTRLLVL.

This clonotype occurred a few times. This chain uses TRBV12-3 or TRBV12-4 with TRBJ2-7; 7 positions match TRBD2. Unmatched junction bases numbered 6, after V lost 5 bases and J lost 2 bases. CDR3 length equals 14 residues. In DNA, the CDR3 is TGTGCCAGCAGTGCCAGCGGGGAACCCTACGAGCAGTACTTC. Amino acids: CASSASGEPYEQYF.

As for this clonotype: One end of the junction fails to match germline, which may point to a read error. The rearrangement joins TRBV27 to TRBJ2-7; 14 nucleotides line up with TRBD2. CDR3 length equals 15 residues. CDR1 and CDR2 from the germline V gene are MNHEY and SMNVEV (reference sequence). The CDR3 is CASGTWTSGRYELYF. The CDR3 DNA is TGTGCCAGCGGAACGTGGACTAGCGGGAGGTACGAGCTGTACTTC.

The J gene is TRBJ2-7, the V gene TRBV7-3; D unclear. The ends were cut back, 0 bases at V and 5 bases at J, with 11 bases in the middle. The CDR3 runs to 14 residues. CDR1 SGHTA and CDR2 FQGTGA come from the germline V gene. The CDR3 reads CASSLTAHLHEQYF. CDR3 DNA: TGTGCCAGCAGCTTAACCGCCCATCTCCACGAGCAGTACTTC.

This sequence joins TRBV24-1 and TRBJ2-1; 13 nucleotides match TRBD2. The V segment lost 4 bases and the J segment 5 bases; nucleotides outside the gene matches: 16. Germline V gene sequence: CDR1 KGHDR, CDR2 SFDVKD. This CDR3 contains 20 residues. CDR3 amino acids: CATSESLFYGTSGKDNEQFF. The DNA for the CDR3 is TGTGCCACCAGTGAGTCTTTATTTTACGGGACTAGCGGGAAAGACAATGAGCAGTTCTTC.

Concerning this clonotype itself: A much larger clone differs from this one at a single base, so this may be a read error. The chain couples TRBV20-1 to TRBJ1-1; D is unclear. Between the trimmed V and J ends, which lost 5 bases and 5 bases, there was a span of 9 bases. This CDR3 has 11 residues. CDR1 is DFQATT and CDR2 is SNEGSKA in the germline V gene (reference sequence). The CDR3 spells CSAFWGTEAFF. In DNA form, the CDR3 reads TGCAGTGCTTTTTGGGGAACTGAAGCTTTCTTT.

The sample holds many counts of this clonotype. The V and J genes are TRBV15 and TRBJ1-5; unclear D gene. CDR1 is LNHNV and CDR2 is YYDKDF in the germline V gene (reference sequence). V lost 0 bases, J lost 4 bases, and 7 bases lay in between. The CDR3 totals 14 residues. CDR3: CATSREIDNQPQHF. The CDR3 nucleotides read TGTGCCACCAGCAGAGAAATTGATAATCAGCCCCAGCATTTT. The full variable domain, completed using reference TRBV15 and TRBJ1-5, is DAMVIQNPRYQVTQFGKPVTLSCSQTLNHNVMYWYQQKSSQAPKLLFHYYDKDFNNEADTPDNFQSRRPNTSFCFLDIRSPGLGDTAMYLCATSREIDNQPQHFGDGTRLSIL.

Ten or more counts support this clonotype. The chain couples TRBV20-1 to TRBJ2-7; D unresolved. Between the trimmed V and J ends, which lost 0 bases and 3 bases, there was a span of 9 bases. CDR3 length equals 13 residues. Germline assignment: CDR1 DFQATT and CDR2 SNEGSKA (reference sequence). The CDR3 DNA reads as TGCAGTGCTAGAGACTTCGATCTCTACGAGCAGTACTTC. Residues: CSARDFDLYEQYF.

The genes are TRBV12-3 or TRBV12-4 and TRBJ2-2; unclear D gene. V lost 1 base and J lost 7, with 10 bases in between. The CDR3 loop spans 14 amino acids. The CDR3 DNA reads as TGTGCCAGCAGTTTAGGTGTTTCTGGCGGGGAGCTGTTTTTT. Encoded protein: CASSLGVSGGELFF.